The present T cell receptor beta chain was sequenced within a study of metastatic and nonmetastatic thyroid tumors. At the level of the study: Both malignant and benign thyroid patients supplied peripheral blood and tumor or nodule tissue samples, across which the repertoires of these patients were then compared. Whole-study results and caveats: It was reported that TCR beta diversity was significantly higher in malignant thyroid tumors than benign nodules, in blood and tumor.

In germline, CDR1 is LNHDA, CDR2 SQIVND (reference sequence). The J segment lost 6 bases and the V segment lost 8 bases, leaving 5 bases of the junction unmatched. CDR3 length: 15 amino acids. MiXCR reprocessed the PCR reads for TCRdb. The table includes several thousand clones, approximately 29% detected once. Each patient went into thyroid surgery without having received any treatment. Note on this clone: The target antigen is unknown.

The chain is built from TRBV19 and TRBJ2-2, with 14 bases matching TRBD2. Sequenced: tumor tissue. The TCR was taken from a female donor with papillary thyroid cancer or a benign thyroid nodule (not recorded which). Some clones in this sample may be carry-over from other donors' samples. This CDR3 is CASLPGLAGAGELFF. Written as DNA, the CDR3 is TGTGCCAGTTTACCGGGACTAGCGGGAGCCGGGGAGCTGTTTTTT. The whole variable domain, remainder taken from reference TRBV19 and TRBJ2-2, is DGGITQSPKYLFRKEGQNVTLSCEQNLNHDAMYWYRQDPGQGLRLIYYSQIVNDFQKGDIAEGYSVSREKKESFPLTVTSAQKNPTAFYLCASLPGLAGAGELFFGEGSRLTVL.